The 24 T cell receptor beta chains reported below all come from one sample, sequenced in a study of glioma-infiltrating T cells. TCR alpha and beta CDR3 regions were amplified from RNA using iRepertoire nested multiplex PCR. In TCRdb, the multiplex PCR reads were re-called with MiXCR into one record per CDR3 protein. This table has roughly 120,000 distinct CDR3 sequences, 23% appearing once. Source material: glioma tissue, nonneoplastic brain tissue, or PBMCs (not recorded which). Receptors originate from a human donor with low-grade glioma or glioblastoma, undergoing nonglioma brain surgery, or in good health (not recorded which).

Of note for this clonotype: A clone one base away is much larger, so this may be a read error. The V and J genes are TRBV2 and TRBJ2-1; 11 nucleotides line up with TRBD2. CDR1 and CDR2 from the germline V gene are SNHLY and FYNNEI. The length of the CDR3 is 15 residues. CDR3 region: CASSDGLAGGYEQSF. Written as DNA, the CDR3 is TGTGCCAGCAGTGACGGGCTAGCGGGAGGCTATGAGCAGTCCTTC. The entire variable domain, with the rest obtained from reference TRBV2 and TRBJ2-1, is as follows: EPEVTQTPSHQVTQMGQEVILRCVPISNHLYFYWYRQILGQKVEFLVSFYNNEISEKSEIFDDQFSVERPDGSNFTLKIRSTKLEDSAMYFCASSDGLAGGYEQSFGPGTRLTVL.

In its sample, this clonotype was seen many times. This rearrangement joins TRBV5-1 to TRBJ2-3, with D uncertain. Per the germline V gene, CDR1 is SGHRS and CDR2 is YFSETQ. Deletions cut 4 bases from V and 2 bases from J, with 14 bases between. The CDR3 sequence is 15 residues long. The CDR3 loop is CASSTASEYTDTQYF. In DNA form, the CDR3 reads TGCGCCAGCAGCACGGCCTCAGAATACACAGATACGCAGTATTTT.

This clonotype appeared many times. The chain has TRBV7-9 and TRBJ2-1; D possibly uses TRBD1 or TRBD2 (7 bases each). This CDR3 is 15 amino acids long. CDR1 is SEHNR, CDR2 FQNEAQ, per germline (reference sequence). The ends were cut back, 5 bases at V and 4 bases at J, with 15 bases in the middle. CDR3 sequence (DNA): TGTGCCAGCAGCATCCCAGGGGGGGGGTACAATGAGCAGTTCTTC. Translated: CASSIPGGGYNEQFF.

The gene calls are TRBV10-3 and TRBJ2-3; 11 bases fit TRBD2. From germline, CDR1 is ENHRY and CDR2 SYGVKD. The J segment lost 4 bases and the V segment lost 3 bases, leaving 3 bases of the junction unmatched. The length of the CDR3 is 15 residues. CDR3 residues: CAISDNSGRADTQYF. For the CDR3, the DNA is TGTGCCATCAGTGATAATAGCGGGAGGGCAGATACGCAGTATTTT.

This clonotype showed up just once. The chain couples TRBV15 to TRBJ2-1; 7 bases are shared with TRBD2. V shed 4 bases, J shed 9 bases, and the junction held 12 bases outside the gene matches. Germline V gene lookup returns CDR1 LNHNV and CDR2 YYDKDF (reference sequence). CDR3 length equals 15 residues. The CDR3 reads CATSIVGAGRVEQFF. The CDR3 DNA sequence: TGTGCCACCAGCATAGTGGGAGCGGGAAGGGTTGAGCAGTTCTTC.

This clonotype occurred many times. The V call is TRBV7-9, the J call TRBJ2-1, with D uncertain. V gave up 5 bases and J gave up 5 bases, with 16 bases separating them. Germline V gives CDR1 SEHNR, CDR2 FQNEAQ (reference sequence). The CDR3 consists of 15 residues. The CDR3 coding sequence is TGTGCCAGCAGCGTCACTGGGCTGAGTGACAATGAGCAGTTCTTC. Residues: CASSVTGLSDNEQFF.

This clonotype was detected only a few times. Being one base from a much bigger clone, this may be a read error. V gene TRBV7-2 combines with J gene TRBJ1-2; D might be TRBD1 (5 bases). Germline V gene data show CDR1 as SGHTA and CDR2 as FQGNSA. V shed 1 base and J shed 4 bases, with 16 bases lying between them. There are 16 residues in the CDR3. The CDR3 DNA sequence: TGTGCCAGCAGCTTAGAAGGGACGACGAGGAGCTATGGCTACACCTTC. Residues: CASSLEGTTRSYGYTF.

Remarks on this clonotype: This may arise from a read error, as a much more abundant clone is one base away. As the CDR3 is not closed by the conserved phenylalanine or tryptophan, this likely results from a read error. The genes are TRBV12-3 or TRBV12-4 and TRBJ1-1, with TRBD1 matching over 10 bases. Trimming removed 6 bases from V and 11 bases from J; junction bases left unmatched: 3. This CDR3 contains 11 residues. CDR3 residues: CASRRQGAAFL. The DNA for the CDR3 is TGTGCCAGCAGGCGACAGGGGGCGGCTTTCCTT.

This clonotype was counted ten times or more. This chain links TRBV18 with TRBJ1-5; TRBD1 aligns across 7 bases. The CDR3 spans 14 residues. CDR1 KGHSH and CDR2 LQKENI come from the germline V gene. Losses at the gene ends were 8 bases for V and 5 bases for J; bases not matched to a gene: 9. The DNA for the CDR3 is TGTGCCAGCACGACAGGGAACCCCGATCAGCCCCAGCATTTT. This sequence encodes CASTTGNPDQPQHF.

On this clonotype itself: Just one base apart from a much larger clone, this may be a read error. The V and J genes are TRBV7-9 and TRBJ2-1; TRBD2 might be the D (5 bases). This CDR3 is built from 13 residues. Germline lookup yields CDR1 SEHNR and CDR2 FQNEAQ (reference sequence). CDR3 loop: CASGSLSYNERFF. Written as DNA, the CDR3 is TGTGCCAGCGGGAGTCTCTCCTACAATGAGCGGTTCTTC.

The sample holds a few counts of this clonotype. This sequence joins TRBV2 and TRBJ1-2; no definite D call. With 1 base removed from V and 8 bases from J, the gap between germline ends came to 11 bases. Looked up from germline, CDR1 is SNHLY and CDR2 is FYNNEI. The CDR3 consists of 13 residues. CDR3 bases: TGTGCCAGCAGTGAAGAAACCCGCCAGGGCTACACCTTC. Translated, it gives CASSEETRQGYTF.

This clonotype has at least ten counts. This sequence joins TRBV6-1 and TRBJ1-2, with 7 bases matching TRBD1. Germline CDR1 MNHNS, CDR2 SASEGT. Trimming at V came to 6 bases and at J to 7 bases, leaving 8 bases not matched to a gene. The CDR3 has 13 amino acids. This chain's CDR3 is CASRRGPAFGYTF. CDR3 coding DNA: TGTGCCAGCAGAAGGGGGCCCGCCTTTGGCTACACCTTC.

This clonotype has only one observation. With a much larger clone just one base away, this may be a read error. The V and J genes are TRBV11-2 and TRBJ2-5; D is unclear. The V gene's germline CDR1 is SGHAT and CDR2 FQNNGV. The CDR3 spans 14 residues. Trimming cost V 9 bases and J 2 bases, with 16 bases left between them. The CDR3 is CARSPYLIQETQYF. The DNA of the CDR3 is TGTGCCAGAAGCCCTTACTTGATTCAAGAGACCCAGTACTTC.

Details on this clonotype: Just one base apart from a much larger clone, this may be a read error. J is TRBJ2-3 and V is TRBV2; a weak D match, TRBD2 (5 bases). The length of the CDR3 is 15 residues. V lost 5 bases and J lost 5, with 17 bases in between. Germline V lookup: CDR1 SNHLY, CDR2 FYNNEI. The CDR3 DNA is TGTGCCAGCAGTATCACCGAGGGCAATGGAGATACGCAGTATTTT. Translated: CASSITEGNGDTQYF. The full variable domain, completed using reference TRBV2 and TRBJ2-3, is EPEVTQTPSHQVTQMGQEVILRCVPISNHLYFYWYRQILGQKVEFLVSFYNNEISEKSEIFDDQFSVERPDGSNFTLKIRSTKLEDSAMYFCASSITEGNGDTQYFGPGTRLTVL.

In this sample, this clonotype turned up many times. This chain uses TRBV2 with TRBJ2-3; D perhaps matches TRBD1 (6 bases). In germline, CDR1 is SNHLY, CDR2 FYNNEI. V lost 5 bases, J lost 3 bases, and 15 bases lay in between. The CDR3 spans 15 residues. CDR3 loop: CASSSPPQGTDTQYF. The CDR3 region has the DNA TGTGCCAGCAGTAGTCCGCCACAGGGAACAGATACGCAGTATTTT.

This clonotype was seen a handful of times. The chain carries TRBV7-9 and TRBJ2-6, with TRBD1 matching 8 bases. The germline gives CDR1 SEHNR, CDR2 FQNEAQ (reference sequence). Unmatched junction bases numbered 13, after V lost 7 bases and J lost 2 bases. There are 18 residues in the CDR3. This CDR3 reads CASTSDRVLVTGANVLTF. CDR3 nucleotides: TGTGCCAGCACCTCGGACAGGGTTTTGGTAACTGGGGCCAACGTCCTGACTTTC.

This clonotype was seen only a few times. The rearrangement uses TRBV4-1 and TRBJ2-7; D may be TRBD1 (5 bases). Germline V gene sequence: CDR1 MGHRA, CDR2 YSYEKL. Trimming removed 1 base at V and 6 bases at J, with 13 bases between. CDR3 length: 14 amino acids. CDR3 in DNA: TGCGCCAGCAGCCAAGTAAGTGAAGGGGCCGAGCAGTACTTC. It encodes CASSQVSEGAEQYF.

At least ten counts were recorded for this clonotype. V gene TRBV20-1 combines with J gene TRBJ2-2, with D possibly being TRBD1 or TRBD2 (5 bases each). V dropped 4 bases and J dropped 5 bases, with 14 bases sitting between them. Germline V lookup: CDR1 DFQATT, CDR2 SNEGSKA (reference sequence). This CDR3 is 14 amino acids long. In DNA form, the CDR3 reads TGCAGTGCTACGCCGGGACCCAAAACCGGGGAGCTGTTTTTT. Translation gives CSATPGPKTGELFF.

This chain links TRBV24-1 with TRBJ2-3; either TRBD1 or TRBD2 may supply D (5 bases each). This CDR3 comprises 16 residues. CDR1 is KGHDR, CDR2 SFDVKD, per germline. Trimming stripped 1 base from V and 2 bases from J, with 12 bases between. CDR3 sequence reads: CATSDFGASNTDTQYF. The CDR3, as DNA: TGTGCCACCAGTGATTTCGGGGCCTCGAACACAGATACGCAGTATTTT.

Regarding this clonotype: This could be a read error, since a much larger clone is one nucleotide away. The V gene is TRBV27, the J gene TRBJ2-1, with D possibly being TRBD2 (6 bases). The CDR3 has 12 residues. The germline V gene has CDR1 MNHEY and CDR2 SMNVEV (reference sequence). V lost 5 bases and J lost 14, with 16 bases in between. The CDR3 loop reads CASSPAGRGEFF. Written as DNA, the CDR3 is TGTGCCAGCAGTCCGGCGGGTCGCGGGGAGTTCTTC.

On this clonotype itself: A much larger clone sits a single nucleotide away, making a read error possible. The V call is TRBV29-1, the J call TRBJ2-1; D is undetermined. Germline V lookup: CDR1 SQVTM, CDR2 ANQGSEA. CDR3 length: 14 residues. The CDR3 is CSAEDLTRNNEQFF. The CDR3 bases are TGCAGCGCTGAAGATCTTACCCGGAACAATGAGCAGTTCTTC.

This clonotype has a count of ten or more. The chain carries TRBV20-1 and TRBJ2-7; D is perhaps TRBD2 (6 bases). This CDR3 has 15 amino acids. Per germline, CDR1 DFQATT and CDR2 SNEGSKA (reference sequence). V lost 2 bases and J 0 bases, leaving 14 bases between the germline ends. As DNA, the CDR3 is TGCAGTGCTAGACCTCCGGGACTGCTCTCCTACGAGCAGTACTTC. Its protein is CSARPPGLLSYEQYF.

There are many counts of this clonotype. This could be a read error, since a much larger clone is one nucleotide away. The V and J genes are TRBV2 and TRBJ2-3, with TRBD2 identical over 7 bases. The CDR3 is 14 residues long. The V gene's germline CDR1 is SNHLY and CDR2 FYNNEI. The CDR3 DNA sequence: TGTACCAGCATCGATCGGGTCGCGGGAGTTACGCAGTATTTT. The encoded protein is CTSIDRVAGVTQYF.

CDR3 residues: CSVPWDNRPETQYF. The CDR3 coding sequence is TGCAGCGTTCCCTGGGACAACCGCCCGGAGACCCAGTACTTC. This chain joins TRBV29-1 and TRBJ2-5, with D perhaps TRBD1 (6 bases). Trimming left V 5 bases short and J 5 bases short, with 18 bases between. The V gene's germline CDR1 is SQVTM and CDR2 ANQGSEA. The length of the CDR3 is 14 residues.